This T cell receptor beta chain is drawn from a study of cytomegalovirus exposure and HLA in healthy donors. Findings and caveats of the study: Available immune exposure information was restricted to CMV serostatus only. Per a prior analysis, the majority of TCR beta V segments were productive roughly 90% or roughly 30% of the time.

The PCR used 60 Vbeta and 13 Jbeta primers. Profiling relied on immunoSEQ multiplex PCR, and the TCRdb table lists in-frame clones only, not all of them. The sample lists around 35,000 clones, roughly 80% seen once, with approximately 8.5% in the top ten. In this sample, this clone turned up a few times. Its antigen is still unknown. Trimming shortened V by 5 bases and J by 5 bases, and 6 bases separated the two germline ends. Germline V gives CDR1 MDHEN, CDR2 SYDVKM. The CDR3 length is 12 residues. This sequence was found in a woman in her 40s in good health and CMV-seronegative. Specimen: PBMCs. The chain recombines TRBV28 with TRBJ2-2; the D is unclear. CDR3 loop: CASSIATGELFF. CDR3 in DNA: TGTGCCAGCAGTATCGCGACCGGGGAGCTGTTTTTT.